The 32 T cell receptor beta chains below were found in one sample sequenced in a study of blood T cell repertoires in COVID-19. Assay: immunoSEQ multiplex PCR; the TCRdb copy retains only in-frame clones and omits some. Of more than 150,000 clones listed, nearly 85% are singletons. The sequenced material came from peripheral blood. The receptors originated from a woman between 25 and 40 years old with acute or convalescent COVID-19.

The chain links TRBV6-5 to TRBJ2-3; 9 nucleotides align to TRBD2. The CDR3 has 15 residues. Germline loops: CDR1 MNHEY, CDR2 SVGAGI. J was trimmed by 2 bases and V by 6 bases; bases with no gene match: 6. As DNA, the CDR3 is TGTGCCAGCAGATTGAGCGGGGGGCCCACAGATACGCAGTATTTT. It is translated as CASRLSGGPTDTQYF.

The chain joins TRBV9 to TRBJ2-1; D remains unclear. From germline, CDR1 is SGDLS and CDR2 YYNGEE. There are 14 residues in the CDR3. Trimming pared 3 bases from V and 7 bases from J, leaving 14 bases between. In DNA, the CDR3 is TGTGCCAGCAGCGGCTATCCATCGGTGAATGAGCAGTTCTTC. This codes for CASSGYPSVNEQFF.

The rearrangement joins TRBV4-1 to TRBJ1-3; 8 nucleotides match TRBD1. The germline V gene encodes CDR1 MGHRA and CDR2 YSYEKL. Trimming removed 3 bases from V and 3 bases from J; junction bases left unmatched: 4. The CDR3 covers 15 residues. CDR3: CASSQDRDLGNTIYF. The CDR3 nucleotides read TGCGCCAGCAGCCAGGACAGGGACCTTGGAAACACCATATATTTT.

The chain has TRBV5-1 and TRBJ2-1, with D perhaps matching TRBD2 (6 bases). The V end was cut by 0 bases, the J end by 4 bases, with 11 bases between. The CDR3 contains 15 residues. CDR1 is SGHRS, CDR2 YFSETQ, per germline. The CDR3 DNA reads TGCGCCAGCAGCTTGGGGGGGACTGGTTACAATGAGCAGTTCTTC. Protein product: CASSLGGTGYNEQFF.

The chain joins TRBV12-3 or TRBV12-4 to TRBJ1-6; D uncertain. The CDR3 totals 13 residues. Trimming removed 5 bases at V and 6 bases at J, with 8 bases between. CDR3 coding DNA: TGTGCCAGCAGTCTATCCCTTAATTCACCCCTCCACTTT. Amino acid sequence: CASSLSLNSPLHF.

V is TRBV4-2 and J is TRBJ2-4; TRBD2 aligns across 7 bases. Germline V gene sequence: CDR1 LGHNA, CDR2 YNFKEQ. The CDR3 has 15 amino acids. V was clipped by 4 bases and J by 7 bases; unmatched bases: 10. In nucleotides, the CDR3 is TGTGCCAGCAGCCCTTTAGCGGGCAACACGAACATTCAGTACTTC. Protein: CASSPLAGNTNIQYF.

The chain carries TRBV5-1 and TRBJ1-3; D gene uncertain. V shed 6 bases and J shed 3 bases, with 16 bases lying between them. The CDR3 runs to 15 residues. Per the germline V gene, CDR1 is SGHRS and CDR2 is YFSETQ. The CDR3 nucleotides are TGCGCCAGCACTCAACCTTCCCCACATGGAAACACCATATATTTT. This gives the protein CASTQPSPHGNTIYF.

In this sample, this clone turned up once. The rearrangement joins TRBV2 to TRBJ2-2, with 15 nucleotides matching TRBD2. The CDR3 loop spans 16 amino acids. V lost 5 bases and J lost 6; bases outside the gene matches: 4. CDR1 is SNHLY and CDR2 is FYNNEI in the germline V gene. The CDR3 nucleotides read TGTGCCAGCAGTCCTGGACTAGCGGGGGGGGCCGGGGAGCTGTTTTTT. Translated, it gives CASSPGLAGGAGELFF.

This chain uses TRBV5-8 with TRBJ2-1; 10 bases map to TRBD2. J lost 4 bases, V lost 0 bases, and 13 bases had no gene match. This CDR3 comprises 19 residues. Germline V gene lookup returns CDR1 SGHTS and CDR2 YDEGEE. The DNA for the CDR3 is TGTGCCAGCAGCTTGGGGCCGATTTGGGAACTAGCGGGATACAATGAGCAGTTCTTC. Translating gives CASSLGPIWELAGYNEQFF.

V usage is TRBV7-8 and J usage is TRBJ1-5, with a tentative D call TRBD1 (6 bases). Germline CDR1 reads SGHVS; CDR2 reads FQNEAQ. Deletions cut 6 bases from V and 2 bases from J, with 17 bases between. This CDR3 contains 16 residues. The CDR3 nucleotides are TGTGCCAGCAGTCTTACAGGGAATCGAGGCAATCAGCCCCAGCATTTT. Translated: CASSLTGNRGNQPQHF.

V gene TRBV7-8 combines with J gene TRBJ1-5; D remains ambiguous. Trimming removed 5 bases at V and 6 bases at J, with 11 bases between. Looked up from germline, CDR1 is SGHVS and CDR2 is FQNEAQ. The CDR3 consists of 13 residues. The CDR3 here is CASSLDNGQPQHF. The CDR3 region has the DNA TGTGCCAGCAGCCTCGACAACGGTCAGCCCCAGCATTTT.

This clone has only a few counts. The chain is built from TRBV7-8 and TRBJ2-5; possibly TRBD1 for D (6 bases). This CDR3 comprises 17 residues. V was trimmed by 1 base and J by 2 bases, leaving 17 bases between them. The germline V gene encodes CDR1 SGHVS and CDR2 FQNEAQ. CDR3 DNA sequence: TGTGCCAGCAGCTTAGAAAACAGGGTACTTGGTCAAGAGACCCAGTACTTC. Amino acid sequence: CASSLENRVLGQETQYF.

The sample holds one count of this clone. The chain uses TRBV30 and TRBJ1-6, with a tentative D call TRBD1 (5 bases). This CDR3 region has 15 residues. V gave up 1 base and J gave up 5 bases, with 12 bases separating them. Germline V gives CDR1 GTSNPN, CDR2 SVGIG (reference sequence). The CDR3 spells CAWSAADRDNSPLHF. The CDR3 DNA sequence: TGTGCCTGGAGTGCGGCAGACAGAGATAATTCACCCCTCCACTTT. Together with reference TRBV30 and TRBJ1-6, the CDR3 gives the full variable domain: SQTIHQWPATLVQPVGSPLSLECTVEGTSNPNLYWYRQAAGRGLQLLFYSVGIGQISSEVPQNLSASRPQDRQFILSSKKLLLSDSGFYLCAWSAADRDNSPLHFGNGTRLTVT.

The gene calls are TRBV19 and TRBJ2-5; 8 nucleotides agree with TRBD2. This CDR3 contains 13 residues. Per germline, CDR1 LNHDA and CDR2 SQIVND (reference sequence). Trimming removed 7 bases from V and 5 bases from J; junction bases left unmatched: 6. The CDR3 coding sequence is TGTGCCAGTACCTCCGGGACTAGGGAGACCCAGTACTTC. This gives the protein CASTSGTRETQYF. Looking up the rest from reference TRBV19 and TRBJ2-5 gives the full variable domain: DGGITQSPKYLFRKEGQNVTLSCEQNLNHDAMYWYRQDPGQGLRLIYYSQIVNDFQKGDIAEGYSVSREKKESFPLTVTSAQKNPTAFYLCASTSGTRETQYFGPGTRLLVL.

This chain connects TRBV5-1 to TRBJ2-2; D perhaps matches TRBD2 (6 bases). Germline-derived CDR1 and CDR2 are SGHRS and YFSETQ. The V end was cut by 2 bases, the J end by 5 bases, with 10 bases between. The CDR3 totals 14 residues. The chain's CDR3 is CASSFRAGTGELFF. The CDR3 region has the DNA TGCGCCAGCAGCTTCAGGGCGGGGACCGGGGAGCTGTTTTTT. Based on the CDR3 plus reference TRBV5-1 and TRBJ2-2, the full variable domain is KAGVTQTPRYLIKTRGQQVTLSCSPISGHRSVSWYQQTPGQGLQFLFEYFSETQRNKGNFPGRFSGRQFSNSRSEMNVSTLELGDSALYLCASSFRAGTGELFFGEGSRLTVL.

This chain connects TRBV5-8 to TRBJ1-2, with no clear D. The CDR3 is 15 residues long. CDR1 SGHTS and CDR2 YDEGEE come from the germline V gene. Trimming shortened V by 0 bases and J by 2 bases, and 11 bases separated the two germline ends. CDR3 bases: TGTGCCAGCAGCTTGGAGGCGGGGAACAACTATGGCTACACCTTC. Its translation is CASSLEAGNNYGYTF.

The gene calls are TRBV2 and TRBJ2-2; 9 nucleotides line up with TRBD1. V lost 6 bases to trimming and J lost 0 bases; unmatched junction nucleotides: 8. The CDR3 runs to 17 residues. Germline V lookup: CDR1 SNHLY, CDR2 FYNNEI. The CDR3, as DNA: TGTGCCAGCAGGGCCCCGGGACAGGGCGCGAACACCGGGGAGCTGTTTTTT. Translation gives CASRAPGQGANTGELFF.

A few counts support this clone. The chain recombines TRBV6-5 with TRBJ1-3; possible D gene TRBD1, 6 bases. The CDR3 spans 15 residues. The ends were cut back, 6 bases at V and 3 bases at J, with 15 bases in the middle. Per germline, CDR1 MNHEY and CDR2 SVGAGI. CDR3 sequence: CASSLIGQSGNTIYF. CDR3 DNA sequence: TGTGCCAGCAGCTTAATCGGACAGAGTGGAAACACCATATATTTT.

This chain connects TRBV7-3 to TRBJ1-2; 10 positions agree with TRBD1. With V trimmed by 5 bases and J by 9 bases, 6 bases remained unmatched. Germline V CDR1 and CDR2: SGHTA, FQGTGA. The CDR3 is 13 amino acids. The CDR3 here is CASSRDRGGSYTF. The CDR3 DNA follows: TGTGCCAGCAGCAGGGACAGGGGTGGGAGCTACACCTTC.

The chain is built from TRBV5-1 and TRBJ2-3, with 7 bases that match TRBD2. Trimming removed 4 bases from V and 0 bases from J; junction bases left unmatched: 8. Looked up from germline, CDR1 is SGHRS and CDR2 is YFSETQ. The CDR3 has 16 amino acids. Here the CDR3 reads CASSTRAGLSTDTQYF. CDR3 in DNA: TGCGCCAGCAGCACCAGGGCGGGACTAAGCACAGATACGCAGTATTTT.

The rearrangement links TRBV7-2 to TRBJ2-6; D is unresolved. The CDR3 sequence is 16 residues long. Trimming took off 4 bases at V and 2 bases at J, with 12 bases between the two ends. The germline gives CDR1 SGHTA, CDR2 FQGNSA. The CDR3 nucleotides read TGTGCCAGCAGCTCTCCCACGAGTCCTGGGGCCAACGTCCTGACTTTC. Encoded protein: CASSSPTSPGANVLTF.

The chain carries TRBV12-5 and TRBJ2-5; no clear D. CDR1 and CDR2 from the germline V gene are LGHNT and FRNRAP. The CDR3 runs to 12 residues. The V end lost 7 bases, the J end lost 2 bases, and 8 bases lay between the germline ends. The CDR3 DNA is TGTGCTAGTGCCAGCGAGCAAGAGACCCAGTACTTC. Protein: CASASEQETQYF.

V and J are TRBV5-1 and TRBJ1-5; D gene uncertain. V shed 0 bases and J shed 4 bases, with 11 bases lying between them. Germline assignment: CDR1 SGHRS and CDR2 YFSETQ. This CDR3 has 15 amino acids. DNA for the CDR3: TGCGCCAGCAGCTTGGCCGGGAGCAGTAATCAGCCCCAGCATTTT. Protein product: CASSLAGSSNQPQHF.

V is TRBV18 and J is TRBJ2-6; D uncertain. In germline, CDR1 is KGHSH, CDR2 LQKENI. This CDR3 comprises 18 residues. The V end was cut by 6 bases, the J end by 0 bases, with 18 bases between. In DNA form, the CDR3 reads TGTGCCAGCTCCCCTTTGCCCCAATCTAGCTCTGGGGCCAACGTCCTGACTTTC. Residues: CASSPLPQSSSGANVLTF.

This clone was seen once. The genes are TRBV6-5 and TRBJ1-2, with 7 bases lining up with TRBD1. Germline-derived CDR1 and CDR2 are MNHEY and SVGAGI. Unmatched junction bases numbered 4, after V lost 2 bases and J lost 7 bases. The CDR3 has 13 residues. Here the CDR3 DNA reads TGTGCCAGCAGTTACAGACAGGGCTCTGGCTACACCTTC. Translation gives CASSYRQGSGYTF.

The chain combines TRBV28 with TRBJ2-5; D is unresolved. V lost 2 bases and J lost 5, with 3 bases in between. Looked up from germline, CDR1 is MDHEN and CDR2 is SYDVKM. The CDR3 length is 11 residues. CDR3 loop: CASSLAETQYF. The DNA for the CDR3 is TGTGCCAGCAGTTTAGCGGAGACCCAGTACTTC. Complete variable domain (other parts from reference TRBV28 and TRBJ2-5): DVKVTQSSRYLVKRTGEKVFLECVQDMDHENMFWYRQDPGLGLRLIYFSYDVKMKEKGDIPEGYSVSREKKERFSLILESASTNQTSMYLCASSLAETQYFGPGTRLLVL.

The chain employs TRBV7-9 and TRBJ2-7, with D possibly being TRBD1 (6 bases). Germline V gene lookup returns CDR1 SEHNR and CDR2 FQNEAQ (reference sequence). The length of the CDR3 is 15 residues. The germline V and J ends were trimmed by 3 bases and 6 bases, with 18 bases remaining between them. CDR3 in amino acids: CASSFMGRSGAEQYF. DNA for the CDR3: TGTGCCAGCAGCTTTATGGGCCGATCAGGGGCCGAGCAGTACTTC.

The chain has TRBV27 and TRBJ2-5; 10 nucleotides align to TRBD2. This CDR3 spans 16 amino acids. The germline CDR1 and CDR2 sequences are MNHEY and SMNVEV (reference sequence). V shed 1 base, J shed 5 bases, and the junction held 7 bases outside the gene matches. CDR3 sequence reads: CASSLLGLAVSETQYF. The CDR3 DNA reads TGTGCCAGCAGTTTATTAGGACTAGCGGTAAGTGAGACCCAGTACTTC.

The chain employs TRBV27 and TRBJ2-4; TRBD2 might be the D (6 bases). CDR1 and CDR2 (germline): MNHEY, SMNVEV (reference sequence). This CDR3 has 15 residues. V was clipped by 4 bases and J by 1 base, with 11 bases between them. CDR3 residues: CASSSPGVAKNIQYF. The CDR3 DNA reads TGTGCCAGCAGTTCCCCGGGGGTGGCCAAAAACATTCAGTACTTC.

This clone was seen a few times. V is TRBV7-9 and J is TRBJ2-2; D uncertain. CDR1 is SEHNR and CDR2 is FQNEAQ in the germline V gene (reference sequence). The length of the CDR3 is 14 residues. The V end lost 8 bases, the J end lost 0 bases, and 10 bases lay between the germline ends. CDR3 protein: CASRFDSNTGELFF. In DNA, the CDR3 is TGTGCCAGCCGTTTTGACTCGAACACCGGGGAGCTGTTTTTT.

The chain uses TRBV4-2 and TRBJ1-5; D is possibly TRBD1 (6 bases). V was clipped by 3 bases and J by 0 bases, with 9 bases between them. This CDR3 has 15 residues. In germline, CDR1 is LGHNA, CDR2 YNFKEQ. The CDR3 bases are TGTGCCAGCAGCCAGGGACAAGATAGCAATCAGCCCCAGCATTTT. Protein sequence: CASSQGQDSNQPQHF.

This CDR3 reads CASSPLGGTKAFF. DNA of the CDR3: TGTGCCAGCAGCCCTCTCGGCGGGACGAAAGCTTTCTTT. The chain combines TRBV7-9 with TRBJ1-1; possibly TRBD1 for D (5 bases). Germline V gives CDR1 SEHNR, CDR2 FQNEAQ (reference sequence). V dropped 5 bases and J dropped 9 bases, with 16 bases sitting between them. This CDR3 has 13 residues.